These 8 T cell receptor beta chains came from one sample sequenced in a study of CD8+ T cells in alopecia areata. Investigators isolated RNA and reverse transcribed it into cDNA to act as the sequencing template. The repertoire was sequenced with immunoSEQ multiplex PCR; TCRdb's copy has only in-frame clones and lacks some. The repertoire holds 120,000 to 150,000 clones, with roughly 58% as singletons. The sequenced material came from CD8+ T cells sorted from blood. The receptors here all came from a human donor in good health.

The genes are TRBV27 and TRBJ2-7, with 10 bases fitting TRBD1. In germline, CDR1 is MNHEY, CDR2 SMNVEV (reference sequence). This CDR3 comprises 13 residues. Losses at the gene ends were 6 bases for V and 5 bases for J; bases not matched to a gene: 4. CDR3 DNA: TGTGCCAGCAGGGACAGGGGGACAGACGAGCAGTACTTC. Its protein is CASRDRGTDEQYF.

This clone was seen once. The CDR3 nucleotides are TGTGCCAGCAGCGTAGGACAGTCGGATACGCAGTATTTT. Its translation is CASSVGQSDTQYF. J is TRBJ2-3 and V is TRBV9, with D perhaps matching TRBD1 (5 bases). Germline V gene sequence: CDR1 SGDLS, CDR2 YYNGEE. This CDR3 has 13 residues. The V end lost 0 bases, the J end lost 6 bases, and 8 bases lay between the germline ends.

The rearrangement links TRBV5-6 to TRBJ2-3; TRBD2 matches 12 bases. V gave up 7 bases and J gave up 5 bases; unmatched junction bases: 8. The CDR3 totals 15 residues. In germline, CDR1 is SGHDT, CDR2 YYEEEE. The CDR3 nucleotides are TGTGCCAGCCGCCCACTAGCGGGAGGAAGAGATACGCAGTATTTT. It codes for CASRPLAGGRDTQYF.

The CDR3 DNA sequence: TGTGCCAGCATAGAGAGAGACTTGCACTACGAGCAGTACTTC. It codes for CASIERDLHYEQYF. The chain employs TRBV2 and TRBJ2-7; D not certain. Trimming pared 7 bases from V and 3 bases from J, leaving 16 bases between. The CDR3 consists of 14 residues. The germline V gene encodes CDR1 SNHLY and CDR2 FYNNEI.

This clone occurred a few times. This chain connects TRBV23-1 to TRBJ2-3; TRBD2 matches 10 bases. TRBV23-1 is an ORF, with its function uncertain. This CDR3 is built from 17 residues. Losses at the gene ends were 1 base for V and 4 bases for J; bases not matched to a gene: 8. The CDR3 loop reads CASSQWPSGSFADTQYF. The CDR3, as DNA: TGCGCCAGCAGTCAATGGCCTAGCGGGAGTTTCGCAGATACGCAGTATTTT.

The chain is built from TRBV29-1 and TRBJ2-7, with 7 bases aligning to TRBD2. CDR1 and CDR2 from the germline V gene are SQVTM and ANQGSEA. The CDR3 sequence is 18 residues long. The V segment lost 1 base and the J segment 3 bases; nucleotides outside the gene matches: 18. The DNA for the CDR3 is TGCAGCGTTGAAGGTGGCGGGAGAGAAGGGTTGGAGCTCTACGAGCAGTACTTC. Protein product: CSVEGGGREGLELYEQYF.

The chain links TRBV27 to TRBJ2-5, with TRBD2 as a possible D gene (5 bases). The length of the CDR3 is 15 residues. Germline V gives CDR1 MNHEY, CDR2 SMNVEV (reference sequence). V dropped 7 bases and J dropped 1 base, with 16 bases sitting between them. CDR3 sequence: CASKTLGGTQETQYF. As DNA, the CDR3 is TGTGCCAGCAAGACCTTAGGAGGTACCCAAGAGACCCAGTACTTC.

The genes are TRBV18 and TRBJ2-5; D might be TRBD1 (6 bases). Per the germline V gene, CDR1 is KGHSH and CDR2 is LQKENI. CDR3 length: 14 amino acids. V was cut by 3 bases and J by 1 base, with 9 bases left in between. CDR3 nucleotides: TGTGCCAGCTCACCTACAGGGCTCCAAGAGACCCAGTACTTC. Its translation is CASSPTGLQETQYF. Full variable domain (rest looked up from reference TRBV18 and TRBJ2-5): NAGVMQNPRHLVRRRGQEARLRCSPMKGHSHVYWYRQLPEEGLKFMVYLQKENIIDESGMPKERFSAEFPKEGPSILRIQQVVRGDSAAYFCASSPTGLQETQYFGPGTRLLVL.